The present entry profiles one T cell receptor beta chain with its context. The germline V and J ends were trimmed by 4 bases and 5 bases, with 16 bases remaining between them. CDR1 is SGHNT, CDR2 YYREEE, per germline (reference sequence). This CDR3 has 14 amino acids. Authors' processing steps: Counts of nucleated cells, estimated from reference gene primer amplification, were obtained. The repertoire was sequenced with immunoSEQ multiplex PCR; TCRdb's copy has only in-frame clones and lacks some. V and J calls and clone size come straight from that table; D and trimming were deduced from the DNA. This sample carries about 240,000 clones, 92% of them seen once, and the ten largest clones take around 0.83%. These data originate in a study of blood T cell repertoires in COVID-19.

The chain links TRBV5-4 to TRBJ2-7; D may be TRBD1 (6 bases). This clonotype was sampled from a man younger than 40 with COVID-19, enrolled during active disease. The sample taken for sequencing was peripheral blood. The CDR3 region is CASSAFWGRDEQYF. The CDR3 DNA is TGTGCCAGCAGCGCTTTCTGGGGGCGGGACGAGCAGTACTTC.